This passage covers 29 T cell receptor beta chains from one sample sequenced in a study of blood T cell repertoires in COVID-19. Profiled with immunoSEQ multiplex PCR; TCRdb holds only in-frame clones, not every one. The sample has tens of thousands of clones; about 70% are singletons. The sequencing sample was made of peripheral blood. These receptors all come from a woman aged 70 to 79 with acute or convalescent COVID-19.

The chain carries TRBV4-1 and TRBJ2-7; TRBD1 is a possible D gene (6 bases). V was shortened by 4 bases and J by 2 bases, with 15 bases between the two germline ends. This CDR3 is 15 amino acids long. Germline-derived CDR1 and CDR2 are MGHRA and YSYEKL. In DNA, the CDR3 is TGCGCCAGCAGCCGCTCCCCAGGGGATACCTACGAGCAGTACTTC. Its translation is CASSRSPGDTYEQYF.

This clone was seen a few times. V gene TRBV7-2 combines with J gene TRBJ1-1; TRBD1 aligns across 8 bases. Germline loops: CDR1 SGHTA, CDR2 FQGNSA. The V segment lost 2 bases and the J segment 5 bases; nucleotides outside the gene matches: 7. This CDR3 spans 15 amino acids. The CDR3 loop reads CASSLRRTGKTEAFF. In DNA, the CDR3 is TGTGCCAGCAGCTTACGAAGGACAGGGAAGACTGAAGCTTTCTTT.

The chain has TRBV6-6 and TRBJ1-1; TRBD1 might be the D (6 bases). V was shortened by 10 bases and J by 1 base, with 13 bases between the two germline ends. CDR1 and CDR2 from the germline V gene are MNHNY and SVGAGI (reference sequence). The CDR3 has 13 amino acids. The CDR3 sequence: CAIGGGSNTEAFF. The CDR3 coding sequence is TGTGCCATAGGGGGGGGGTCGAACACTGAAGCTTTCTTT.

The chain recombines TRBV10-3 with TRBJ1-5, with 8 bases identical to TRBD1. This CDR3 contains 16 residues. Germline-derived CDR1 and CDR2 are ENHRY and SYGVKD. The V gene end was trimmed by 8 bases and the J gene end by 4 bases; junction bases not matched to a gene: 13. CDR3 sequence (DNA): TGTGCCATCTCCCAGGCAGGGGGCCGCATTAATCAGCCCCAGCATTTT. Amino acids: CAISQAGGRINQPQHF.

This chain connects TRBV19 to TRBJ1-1, with D tentatively TRBD1 (5 bases). V shed 4 bases and J shed 1 base, with 16 bases lying between them. Germline CDR1 is LNHDA and CDR2 is SQIVND (reference sequence). There are 16 residues in the CDR3. CDR3 sequence reads: CASSTLTGAENTEAFF. The CDR3 region has the DNA TGTGCCAGTAGTACTCTGACTGGGGCAGAGAACACTGAAGCTTTCTTT.

The sample holds a few counts of this clone. The gene calls are TRBV5-1 and TRBJ1-1; unclear D gene. Looked up from germline, CDR1 is SGHRS and CDR2 is YFSETQ. V was shortened by 4 bases and J by 11 bases, with 12 bases between the two germline ends. The CDR3 is 11 amino acids. This CDR3 reads CASSDLGRAFF. The CDR3 DNA is TGCGCCAGCAGCGATTTAGGGAGGGCTTTCTTT. Combining the CDR3 with reference TRBV5-1 and TRBJ1-1 gives the whole variable domain KAGVTQTPRYLIKTRGQQVTLSCSPISGHRSVSWYQQTPGQGLQFLFEYFSETQRNKGNFPGRFSGRQFSNSRSEMNVSTLELGDSALYLCASSDLGRAFFGQGTRLTVV.

For the CDR3, the DNA is TGTGCCAGCAGTCCTCAGATGAACACTGAAGCTTTCTTT. Translated: CASSPQMNTEAFF. The chain employs TRBV12-3 or TRBV12-4 and TRBJ1-1; D is undetermined. This CDR3 comprises 13 residues. Trimming removed 5 bases at V and 0 bases at J, with 7 bases between.

This clone showed up just a few times. In the same sample, other DNA sequences code for this CDR3. The CDR3 is CASSRGQGDTEAFF. In DNA form, the CDR3 reads TGTGCCAGCAGCCGAGGACAGGGGGATACTGAAGCTTTCTTT. The chain links TRBV5-4 to TRBJ1-1, with TRBD1 identical over 10 bases. Looked up from germline, CDR1 is SGHNT and CDR2 is YYREEE (reference sequence). V gave up 4 bases and J gave up 5 bases; unmatched junction bases: 5. The CDR3 is 14 residues long.

The chain links TRBV19 to TRBJ1-3, with 7 nucleotides matching TRBD1. From germline, CDR1 is LNHDA and CDR2 SQIVND (reference sequence). The CDR3 runs 17 residues. After removal of 5 bases from V and 0 bases from J, the junction contained 10 bases not matched to a gene. In DNA, the CDR3 is TGTGCCAGTAGTGCCGGGACAGTCCCTATCTCTGGAAACACCATATATTTT. Translation: CASSAGTVPISGNTIYF. The entire variable domain, with the rest obtained from reference TRBV19 and TRBJ1-3, is as follows: DGGITQSPKYLFRKEGQNVTLSCEQNLNHDAMYWYRQDPGQGLRLIYYSQIVNDFQKGDIAEGYSVSREKKESFPLTVTSAQKNPTAFYLCASSAGTVPISGNTIYFGEGSWLTVV.

The chain uses TRBV5-1 and TRBJ2-2; D is possibly TRBD1 (6 bases). Trimming stripped 1 base from V and 3 bases from J, with 13 bases between. The CDR3 sequence is 16 residues long. Germline values: CDR1 SGHRS, CDR2 YFSETQ. The CDR3: CASSLNRVGDTGELFF. Here the CDR3 DNA reads TGCGCCAGCAGCTTGAACAGGGTAGGGGACACCGGGGAGCTGTTTTTT. Combining the CDR3 with reference TRBV5-1 and TRBJ2-2 gives the whole variable domain KAGVTQTPRYLIKTRGQQVTLSCSPISGHRSVSWYQQTPGQGLQFLFEYFSETQRNKGNFPGRFSGRQFSNSRSEMNVSTLELGDSALYLCASSLNRVGDTGELFFGEGSRLTVL.

The rearrangement uses TRBV5-4 and TRBJ2-1; 10 bases agree with TRBD2. CDR1 and CDR2 from the germline V gene are SGHNT and YYREEE (reference sequence). Trimming at V came to 4 bases and at J to 8 bases, leaving 12 bases not matched to a gene. The CDR3 covers 16 residues. The CDR3 spells CASSPTSGRAFDEQFF. In nucleotides, the CDR3 is TGTGCCAGCAGCCCAACGAGCGGGAGGGCCTTCGATGAGCAGTTCTTC. The entire variable domain, with the rest obtained from reference TRBV5-4 and TRBJ2-1, is as follows: ETGVTQSPTHLIKTRGQQVTLRCSSQSGHNTVSWYQQALGQGPQFIFQYYREEENGRGNFPPRFSGLQFPNYSSELNVNALELDDSALYLCASSPTSGRAFDEQFFGPGTRLTVL.

The genes are TRBV6-5 and TRBJ2-7; 8 bases align to TRBD2. The CDR3 covers 15 residues. Germline values: CDR1 MNHEY, CDR2 SVGAGI. With V trimmed by 6 bases and J by 0 bases, 7 bases remained unmatched. The CDR3 loop reads CASRKLAASSYEQYF. The CDR3 DNA sequence: TGTGCCAGCAGGAAACTAGCGGCTAGCTCCTACGAGCAGTACTTC.

The V and J genes are TRBV5-6 and TRBJ1-3; 11 bases are shared with TRBD1. Germline-derived CDR1 and CDR2 are SGHDT and YYEEEE. The ends lost 5 bases at V and 4 bases at J; junction bases unmatched: 14. The CDR3 has 18 amino acids. In DNA form, the CDR3 reads TGTGCCAGCAGTCGGACAGGGGGCATGGATCTGGGCGGAAACACCATATATTTT. Its translation: CASSRTGGMDLGGNTIYF.

The chain has TRBV2 and TRBJ1-4; TRBD1 might be the D (6 bases). V lost 7 bases and J lost 9, with 18 bases in between. This CDR3 region has 14 residues. The V gene's germline CDR1 is SNHLY and CDR2 FYNNEI. The CDR3 region is CASNTGSVRKKLFF. Here the CDR3 DNA reads TGTGCCAGCAATACAGGGTCGGTGAGGAAAAAACTGTTTTTT.

The V call is TRBV5-4, the J call TRBJ1-2, with a possible D match to TRBD1 (5 bases). Germline CDR1 reads SGHNT; CDR2 reads YYREEE (reference sequence). The V and J ends lost 4 bases and 3 bases respectively, with 13 bases between them. The CDR3 consists of 14 residues. In nucleotides, the CDR3 is TGTGCCAGCAGCGGGGGGAGCATAGACTATGGCTACACCTTC. The encoded protein is CASSGGSIDYGYTF.

The chain uses TRBV18 and TRBJ2-1; possibly TRBD2 for D (6 bases). Trimming took 5 bases from V and 4 from J, leaving 15 bases between them. Germline assignment: CDR1 KGHSH and CDR2 LQKENI. The length of the CDR3 is 15 residues. The CDR3 here is CASSRGPGEYNEQFF. DNA of the CDR3: TGTGCCAGCTCAAGGGGACCGGGAGAATACAATGAGCAGTTCTTC.

This clone came up a few times. The chain links TRBV6-5 to TRBJ2-7; the match to TRBD2 covers 12 bases. The CDR3 extends over 15 amino acids. Unmatched junction bases numbered 10, after V lost 6 bases and J lost 7 bases. Per the germline V gene, CDR1 is MNHEY and CDR2 is SVGAGI. The CDR3 DNA reads as TGTGCCAGCAGCCCCGGGACTAGCGGGTGGAGGGAGCAGTACTTC. This sequence encodes CASSPGTSGWREQYF.

The CDR3 DNA reads as TGTGCCATCAGTGTACTAGCGTCCAATGAGCAGTTCTTC. This sequence encodes CAISVLASNEQFF. The rearrangement joins TRBV10-3 to TRBJ2-1; 7 nucleotides align to TRBD2. The CDR3 totals 13 residues. Unmatched junction bases numbered 3, after V lost 4 bases and J lost 6 bases. CDR1 and CDR2 (germline): ENHRY, SYGVKD.

The rearrangement uses TRBV19 and TRBJ1-2, with a possible D match to TRBD1 (5 bases). The V gene lost 3 bases and the J gene lost 3 bases, with 14 bases spanning the gap. The CDR3 has 15 amino acids. Germline V gene data show CDR1 as LNHDA and CDR2 as SQIVND (reference sequence). This CDR3 is CASSIQGRAHYGYTF. For the CDR3, the DNA is TGTGCCAGTAGTATTCAGGGCAGGGCACACTATGGCTACACCTTC.

The chain joins TRBV9 to TRBJ2-2; D gene uncertain. Germline V gene sequence: CDR1 SGDLS, CDR2 YYNGEE. Trimming cost V 0 bases and J 6 bases, with 6 bases left between them. The CDR3 covers 13 residues. CDR3 sequence (DNA): TGTGCCAGCAGCGTAGCCTCCCCCGGGGAGCTGTTTTTT. The encoded protein is CASSVASPGELFF.

The V call is TRBV19, the J call TRBJ1-2; D may be TRBD1 (6 bases). There are 16 residues in the CDR3. V was clipped by 3 bases and J by 1 base, with 15 bases between them. From germline, CDR1 is LNHDA and CDR2 SQIVND (reference sequence). The DNA for the CDR3 is TGTGCCAGTAGTATCGGATCAGGGGTCCGTAACTATGGCTACACCTTC. This translates into CASSIGSGVRNYGYTF.

The chain couples TRBV19 to TRBJ1-1; 7 bases are shared with TRBD1. The CDR3 covers 15 residues. V was pared by 5 bases and J by 4 bases, with 10 bases of the junction left unmatched. CDR1 LNHDA and CDR2 SQIVND come from the germline V gene (reference sequence). The CDR3 reads CASSPHRGKGTEAFF. The CDR3 DNA is TGTGCCAGTAGTCCCCACAGGGGAAAGGGCACTGAAGCTTTCTTT.

The table lists this clone with a few counts. The gene calls are TRBV4-3 and TRBJ1-2; D remains ambiguous. Germline-derived CDR1 and CDR2 are LGHNA and YSLEER. V lost 0 bases and J lost 3, with 8 bases in between. The CDR3 runs 14 residues. The DNA of the CDR3 is TGCGCCAGCAGCCAAGAGGTAACAGACTATGGCTACACCTTC. Protein sequence: CASSQEVTDYGYTF.

The J gene is TRBJ1-5, the V gene TRBV28; D is uncertain. CDR1 is MDHEN, CDR2 SYDVKM, per germline. Trimming pared 4 bases from V and 4 bases from J, leaving 5 bases between. There are 12 residues in the CDR3. For the CDR3, the DNA is TGTGCCAGCAGTTCCCAAAATCAGCCCCAGCATTTT. This gives the protein CASSSQNQPQHF. Filled out from reference TRBV28 and TRBJ1-5, the complete variable domain reads DVKVTQSSRYLVKRTGEKVFLECVQDMDHENMFWYRQDPGLGLRLIYFSYDVKMKEKGDIPEGYSVSREKKERFSLILESASTNQTSMYLCASSSQNQPQHFGDGTRLSIL.

This clone was found a few times. This rearrangement joins TRBV29-1 to TRBJ1-5, with 8 bases identical to TRBD1. CDR1 SQVTM and CDR2 ANQGSEA come from the germline V gene. CDR3 length: 15 residues. J was trimmed by 4 bases and V by 6 bases; bases with no gene match: 11. The CDR3 loop reads CSVGQGGDRNQPQHF. CDR3 bases: TGCAGCGTCGGACAGGGCGGTGACAGGAATCAGCCCCAGCATTTT.

This clone was recorded at least ten times. This chain links TRBV5-3 with TRBJ2-7, with a tentative D call TRBD2 (5 bases). TRBV5-3 is given ORF status, its function remaining uncertain. Trimming pared 4 bases from V and 3 bases from J, leaving 17 bases between. The CDR3 runs to 15 residues. Here the CDR3 DNA reads TGTGCCAGAAGCCACCGACGGGGTAGTAACTACGAGCAGTACTTC. It encodes CARSHRRGSNYEQYF.

This chain links TRBV2 with TRBJ2-3; 12 bases line up with TRBD2. Germline loops: CDR1 SNHLY, CDR2 FYNNEI. With V trimmed by 9 bases and J by 5 bases, 9 bases remained unmatched. This CDR3 has 15 residues. DNA for the CDR3: TGTGCCAGTCGCGTTCTAGCGGGAGGGGGAGATACGCAGTATTTT. Protein sequence: CASRVLAGGGDTQYF.

The chain recombines TRBV6-5 with TRBJ2-1; 7 nucleotides match TRBD2. V shed 5 bases, J shed 3 bases, and the junction held 4 bases outside the gene matches. The CDR3 is made up of 14 amino acids. Germline V lookup: CDR1 MNHEY, CDR2 SVGAGI. Here the CDR3 DNA reads TGTGCCAGCAGTCGAGGCGGGAGCTACAATGAGCAGTTCTTC. It is translated as CASSRGGSYNEQFF.

J is TRBJ2-1 and V is TRBV5-5; 9 bases map to TRBD1. V was clipped by 2 bases and J by 7 bases; unmatched bases: 13. The CDR3 has 17 amino acids. Germline lookup yields CDR1 SGHKS and CDR2 YYEKEE (reference sequence). The CDR3 DNA is TGTGCCAGCAGCTTTCTAGGTTCGGGACAGGGAAGGAATGAGCAGTTCTTC. This encodes CASSFLGSGQGRNEQFF.